The rows below give T cell receptor beta chains drawn from one sample of a study of T cells in localized non-small cell lung cancer. The data were produced by immunoSEQ multiplex PCR, yet TCRdb's version contains in-frame clones alone and is incomplete. The sample records about 31,000 clones, approximately 94% being singletons. The sequencing used peripheral blood, collected before any cancer treatment. These receptors were taken from a woman aged 40 to 75 with stage I lung adenocarcinoma. Each CDR3 is given with its conserved first and last residue. The order of the fields is D gene, clone size, J gene, V gene, CDR3 protein, CDR3 DNA. A D gene is named only where the DNA matches it firmly. Size is stated for part of the rows, as once, few or many counts, or as a class when the clone is expanded.

d_call: NA; clone_size: NA; j_call: TRBJ1-1; v_call: TRBV7-9; cdr3_aa: CASSLVSAKNTEAFF; cdr3_nt: TGTGCCAGCAGCTTAGTGTCCGCTAAGAACACTGAAGCTTTCTTT
d_call: NA; clone_size: NA; j_call: TRBJ1-3; v_call: TRBV5-1; cdr3_aa: CASSARRDSGNTIYF; cdr3_nt: TGCGCCAGCAGCGCGCGTAGGGATTCTGGAAACACCATATATTTT
d_call: NA; clone_size: NA; j_call: TRBJ2-7; v_call: TRBV19; cdr3_aa: CASSIAGGHSYEQYF; cdr3_nt: TGTGCCAGTAGTATAGCGGGGGGCCACTCCTACGAGCAGTACTTC
d_call: TRBD2; clone_size: NA; j_call: TRBJ2-1; v_call: TRBV4-2; cdr3_aa: CASSQGNRRRTSTYNEQFF; cdr3_nt: TGTGCCAGCAGCCAAGGCAACAGGCGCAGGACTAGCACCTACAATGAGCAGTTCTTC
d_call: NA; clone_size: NA; j_call: TRBJ1-2; v_call: TRBV5-6; cdr3_aa: CASSLAKDGYTF; cdr3_nt: TGTGCCAGCAGCTTGGCGAAAGATGGCTACACCTTC
d_call: NA; clone_size: NA; j_call: TRBJ2-3; v_call: TRBV9; cdr3_aa: CASSLGQLQDTQYF; cdr3_nt: TGTGCCAGCAGCCTTGGACAGCTTCAAGATACGCAGTATTTT
d_call: TRBD2; clone_size: NA; j_call: TRBJ2-3; v_call: TRBV10-3; cdr3_aa: CAISGGGVDTQYF; cdr3_nt: TGTGCCATCAGCGGGGGGGGAGTGGATACGCAGTATTTT
d_call: NA; clone_size: NA; j_call: TRBJ2-3; v_call: TRBV5-1; cdr3_aa: CASSFAARGAVGDTQYF; cdr3_nt: TGCGCCAGCAGCTTCGCCGCTCGGGGGGCCGTAGGGGATACGCAGTATTTT
d_call: NA; clone_size: NA; j_call: TRBJ1-2; v_call: TRBV18; cdr3_aa: CASSPLQGANYGYTF; cdr3_nt: TGTGCCAGCTCACCATTACAGGGAGCTAACTATGGCTACACCTTC
d_call: NA; clone_size: NA; j_call: TRBJ1-1; v_call: TRBV11-2; cdr3_aa: CASSLLSTEAFF; cdr3_nt: TGTGCCAGCAGCTTACTCTCTACTGAAGCTTTCTTT
d_call: TRBD2; clone_size: NA; j_call: TRBJ2-7; v_call: TRBV7-6; cdr3_aa: CASSLTPPGHRTSWNYEQYF; cdr3_nt: TGTGCCAGCAGCTTAACCCCCCCGGGACACCGGACTAGCTGGAACTACGAGCAGTACTTC
d_call: NA; clone_size: once; j_call: TRBJ1-2; v_call: TRBV11-3; cdr3_aa: CASSSNQGNGYTF; cdr3_nt: TGTGCCAGCAGCTCCAACCAGGGTAATGGCTACACCTTC
d_call: TRBD2; clone_size: NA; j_call: TRBJ2-7; v_call: TRBV19; cdr3_aa: CASSIVETSVTYEQYF; cdr3_nt: TGTGCCAGTAGTATAGTGGAGACTAGCGTTACCTACGAGCAGTACTTC
d_call: NA; clone_size: NA; j_call: TRBJ2-3; v_call: TRBV5-1; cdr3_aa: CASSLTGPSTDTQYF; cdr3_nt: TGCGCCAGCAGCTTAACCGGGCCGAGCACAGATACGCAGTATTTT
d_call: TRBD1; clone_size: NA; j_call: TRBJ2-7; v_call: TRBV13; cdr3_aa: CASSEGALSYEQYF; cdr3_nt: TGTGCCAGCAGCGAGGGGGCCCTCTCCTACGAGCAGTACTTC
d_call: NA; clone_size: NA; j_call: TRBJ1-2; v_call: TRBV5-8; cdr3_aa: CASSFGRISYTF; cdr3_nt: TGTGCCAGCAGCTTTGGAAGGATTAGCTACACCTTC
d_call: NA; clone_size: NA; j_call: TRBJ2-3; v_call: TRBV21-1; cdr3_aa: CASSIGVKDTQYF; cdr3_nt: TGTGCCAGCAGCATCGGGGTTAAAGATACGCAGTATTTT
d_call: NA; clone_size: NA; j_call: TRBJ1-2; v_call: TRBV2; cdr3_aa: CASKEFWVGPANYGYTF; cdr3_nt: TGTGCCAGCAAGGAATTTTGGGTAGGACCAGCTAACTATGGCTACACCTTC
d_call: NA; clone_size: NA; j_call: TRBJ2-2; v_call: TRBV10-2; cdr3_aa: CASRVYRAGELFF; cdr3_nt: TGCGCCAGCAGAGTATACAGGGCCGGGGAGCTGTTTTTT
d_call: TRBD1; clone_size: NA; j_call: TRBJ1-1; v_call: TRBV5-1; cdr3_aa: CASMGQGMNTEAFF; cdr3_nt: TGCGCCAGCATGGGACAGGGAATGAACACTGAAGCTTTCTTT
d_call: NA; clone_size: NA; j_call: TRBJ2-1; v_call: TRBV4-1; cdr3_aa: CASSLGPSIGEQFF; cdr3_nt: TGCGCCAGCAGCCTGGGACCCAGTATCGGTGAGCAGTTCTTC
d_call: TRBD1; clone_size: once; j_call: TRBJ1-2; v_call: TRBV5-1; cdr3_aa: CASRSGTGDYGYTF; cdr3_nt: TGCGCCAGCAGGTCTGGGACAGGGGACTATGGCTACACCTTC
d_call: NA; clone_size: NA; j_call: TRBJ1-2; v_call: TRBV14; cdr3_aa: CASSPYRVGGYTF; cdr3_nt: TGTGCCAGCAGTCCATACAGGGTCGGTGGCTACACCTTC
d_call: TRBD1; clone_size: NA; j_call: TRBJ2-1; v_call: TRBV28; cdr3_aa: CASSVTGRNNEQFF; cdr3_nt: TGTGCCAGCAGTGTGACAGGGAGAAACAATGAGCAGTTCTTC
d_call: NA; clone_size: NA; j_call: TRBJ2-1; v_call: TRBV11-2; cdr3_aa: CASSLEGVRIREQFF; cdr3_nt: TGTGCCAGCAGCTTAGAGGGGGTGAGAATAAGGGAGCAGTTCTTC
d_call: TRBD2; clone_size: NA; j_call: TRBJ2-1; v_call: TRBV5-1; cdr3_aa: CASSSSGASYNEQFF; cdr3_nt: TGCGCCAGCAGCTCTAGCGGGGCATCCTACAATGAGCAGTTCTTC
d_call: NA; clone_size: NA; j_call: TRBJ1-1; v_call: TRBV12-5; cdr3_aa: CASGLEIGVEAFF; cdr3_nt: TGTGCTAGTGGTTTAGAAATAGGCGTTGAAGCTTTCTTT
d_call: TRBD1; clone_size: NA; j_call: TRBJ1-1; v_call: TRBV6-5; cdr3_aa: CASSYHVRQGAGEAFF; cdr3_nt: TGTGCCAGCAGTTACCACGTCCGTCAGGGGGCGGGTGAAGCTTTCTTT
d_call: NA; clone_size: few; j_call: TRBJ2-2; v_call: TRBV7-6; cdr3_aa: CASRLAAGELFF; cdr3_nt: TGTGCCAGCAGGTTAGCTGCCGGGGAGCTGTTTTTT
d_call: TRBD1; clone_size: NA; j_call: TRBJ1-1; v_call: TRBV10-3; cdr3_aa: CATSQGENTEAFF; cdr3_nt: TGTGCCACCTCACAGGGGGAGAACACTGAAGCTTTCTTT
d_call: NA; clone_size: NA; j_call: TRBJ1-2; v_call: TRBV7-8; cdr3_aa: CASSLVVGNYGYTF; cdr3_nt: TGTGCCAGCAGCTTAGTTGTAGGGAACTATGGCTACACCTTC
d_call: NA; clone_size: once; j_call: TRBJ2-2; v_call: TRBV27; cdr3_aa: CASSPRVFGLSNTGELFF; cdr3_nt: TGTGCCAGCAGTCCCAGAGTGTTCGGGTTATCGAACACCGGGGAGCTGTTTTTT
d_call: NA; clone_size: NA; j_call: TRBJ1-2; v_call: TRBV19; cdr3_aa: CASSLGSNYGYTF; cdr3_nt: TGTGCCAGTAGTCTCGGGTCCAACTATGGCTACACCTTC
d_call: NA; clone_size: NA; j_call: TRBJ2-1; v_call: TRBV19; cdr3_aa: CASTATPQSYNEQFF; cdr3_nt: TGTGCCAGTACCGCGACCCCCCAGTCCTACAATGAGCAGTTCTTC
d_call: TRBD1; clone_size: NA; j_call: TRBJ1-4; v_call: TRBV9; cdr3_aa: CASSARTGSNEKLFF; cdr3_nt: TGTGCCAGCAGCGCTCGGACAGGGAGCAATGAAAAACTGTTTTTT
d_call: NA; clone_size: NA; j_call: TRBJ1-2; v_call: TRBV7-8; cdr3_aa: CASSLGLDAGGYTF; cdr3_nt: TGTGCCAGCAGCTTAGGGCTGGACGCTGGTGGCTACACCTTC
d_call: TRBD2; clone_size: NA; j_call: TRBJ2-5; v_call: TRBV9; cdr3_aa: CASSVAGTSDQETQYF; cdr3_nt: TGTGCCAGCAGCGTAGCTGGGACTAGCGATCAAGAGACCCAGTACTTC
d_call: NA; clone_size: NA; j_call: TRBJ1-4; v_call: TRBV7-9; cdr3_aa: CASSLQGGIDEKLFF; cdr3_nt: TGTGCCAGCAGCTTACAGGGAGGGATCGATGAAAAACTGTTTTTT
d_call: TRBD1; clone_size: NA; j_call: TRBJ2-1; v_call: TRBV5-1; cdr3_aa: CASSSIQGRYNEQFF; cdr3_nt: TGCGCCAGCAGCTCTATACAGGGGCGATACAATGAGCAGTTCTTC
d_call: NA; clone_size: NA; j_call: TRBJ2-1; v_call: TRBV27; cdr3_aa: CASSNPRGEQFF; cdr3_nt: TGTGCCAGCAGCAACCCTAGAGGTGAGCAGTTCTTC
d_call: NA; clone_size: NA; j_call: TRBJ1-2; v_call: TRBV28; cdr3_aa: CASSLRTYGYTF; cdr3_nt: TGTGCCAGCAGTTTAAGGACCTATGGCTACACCTTC
d_call: NA; clone_size: NA; j_call: TRBJ2-5; v_call: TRBV2; cdr3_aa: CASSDLGWQETQYF; cdr3_nt: TGTGCCAGCAGTGATCTGGGGTGGCAAGAGACCCAGTACTTC
d_call: NA; clone_size: NA; j_call: TRBJ2-7; v_call: TRBV29-1; cdr3_aa: CSVEDRGIYEQYF; cdr3_nt: TGCAGCGTTGAAGATCGTGGGATCTACGAGCAGTACTTC
d_call: NA; clone_size: NA; j_call: TRBJ1-2; v_call: TRBV7-3; cdr3_aa: CASSPSLQGNWGYTF; cdr3_nt: TGTGCCAGCAGCCCGAGCCTACAGGGTAATTGGGGCTACACCTTC
d_call: NA; clone_size: NA; j_call: TRBJ2-7; v_call: TRBV6-5; cdr3_aa: CASGFHEQYF; cdr3_nt: TGTGCCAGCGGATTTCACGAGCAGTACTTC
d_call: NA; clone_size: NA; j_call: TRBJ2-5; v_call: TRBV5-1; cdr3_aa: CASSFSFGWGLQETQYF; cdr3_nt: TGCGCCAGCAGCTTCTCATTCGGGTGGGGGTTACAAGAGACCCAGTACTTC
d_call: NA; clone_size: NA; j_call: TRBJ2-3; v_call: TRBV10-3; cdr3_aa: CAISAQGGTDTQYF; cdr3_nt: TGTGCCATCAGTGCCCAGGGAGGCACAGATACGCAGTATTTT
d_call: NA; clone_size: NA; j_call: TRBJ1-2; v_call: TRBV5-8; cdr3_aa: CASSWGQTNYGYTF; cdr3_nt: TGTGCCAGCAGCTGGGGGCAGACCAACTATGGCTACACCTTC
d_call: TRBD1; clone_size: once; j_call: TRBJ2-3; v_call: TRBV29-1; cdr3_aa: CSVEVRGRGTGDTQYF; cdr3_nt: TGCAGCGTTGAAGTAAGAGGCAGGGGGACGGGTGATACGCAGTATTTT
d_call: NA; clone_size: NA; j_call: TRBJ1-1; v_call: TRBV4-3; cdr3_aa: CASSQRGDGTEAFF; cdr3_nt: TGCGCCAGCAGCCAACGGGGGGATGGAACTGAAGCTTTCTTT
d_call: NA; clone_size: NA; j_call: TRBJ2-3; v_call: TRBV10-3; cdr3_aa: CANKGVSTDTQYF; cdr3_nt: TGTGCCAACAAGGGCGTGAGCACAGATACGCAGTATTTT
d_call: TRBD1; clone_size: NA; j_call: TRBJ2-2; v_call: TRBV4-3; cdr3_aa: CASSQRTGLGELFF; cdr3_nt: TGCGCCAGCAGCCAGAGGACAGGGCTCGGGGAGCTGTTTTTT